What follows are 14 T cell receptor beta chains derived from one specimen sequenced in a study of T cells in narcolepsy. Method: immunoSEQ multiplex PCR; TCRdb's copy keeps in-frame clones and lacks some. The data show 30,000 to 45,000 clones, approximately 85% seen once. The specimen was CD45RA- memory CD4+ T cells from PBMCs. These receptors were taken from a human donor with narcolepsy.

The CDR3 loop is CASSSGGSSGNTIYF. CDR3 DNA: TGCGCCAGCAGCTCTGGGGGTAGCTCTGGAAACACCATATATTTT. V gene TRBV5-1 combines with J gene TRBJ1-3; maybe TRBD1 (5 bases). V was trimmed by 3 bases and J by 0 bases, leaving 10 bases between them. The CDR3 runs to 15 residues. CDR1 SGHRS and CDR2 YFSETQ come from the germline V gene.

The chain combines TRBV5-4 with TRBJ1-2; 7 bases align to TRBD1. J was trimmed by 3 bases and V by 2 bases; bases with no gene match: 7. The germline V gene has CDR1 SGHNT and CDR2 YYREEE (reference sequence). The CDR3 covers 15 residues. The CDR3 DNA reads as TGTGCCAGCAGCTTATTAGGGGGCGAGGACTATGGCTACACCTTC. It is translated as CASSLLGGEDYGYTF.

Here the CDR3 DNA reads TGTGCCAGCAGCGTGGGACGGACCAGTTCGCCAGGCTACACCTTC. Its translation: CASSVGRTSSPGYTF. The chain recombines TRBV7-2 with TRBJ1-2, with a tentative D call TRBD1 (5 bases). The length of the CDR3 is 15 residues. The V end lost 5 bases, the J end lost 8 bases, and 21 bases lay between the germline ends. CDR1 is SGHTA and CDR2 is FQGNSA in the germline V gene.

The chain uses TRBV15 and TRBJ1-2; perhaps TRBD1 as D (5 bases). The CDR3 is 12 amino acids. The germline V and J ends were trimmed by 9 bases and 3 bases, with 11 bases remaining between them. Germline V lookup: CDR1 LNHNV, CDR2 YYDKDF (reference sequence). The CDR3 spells CATQGVDYGYTF. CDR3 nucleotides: TGTGCCACTCAGGGTGTGGACTATGGCTACACCTTC.

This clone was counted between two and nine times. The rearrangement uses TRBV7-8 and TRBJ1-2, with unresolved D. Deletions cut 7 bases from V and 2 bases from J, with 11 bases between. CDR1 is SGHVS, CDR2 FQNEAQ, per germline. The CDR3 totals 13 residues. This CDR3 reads CASTERVNYGYTF. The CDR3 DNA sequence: TGTGCCAGCACCGAAAGGGTGAACTATGGCTACACCTTC.

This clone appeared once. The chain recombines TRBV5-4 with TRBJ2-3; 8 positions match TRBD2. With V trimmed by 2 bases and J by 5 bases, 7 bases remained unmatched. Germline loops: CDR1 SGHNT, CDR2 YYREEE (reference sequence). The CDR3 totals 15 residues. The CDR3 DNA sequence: TGTGCCAGCAGCTTAATCGGCGGGGGGATAGATACGCAGTATTTT. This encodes CASSLIGGGIDTQYF.

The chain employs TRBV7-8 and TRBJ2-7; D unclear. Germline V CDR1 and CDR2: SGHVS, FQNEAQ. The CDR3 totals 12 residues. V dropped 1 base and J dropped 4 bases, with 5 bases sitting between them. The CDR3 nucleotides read TGTGCCAGCAGCTTAGTGGGTTACGAGCAGTACTTC. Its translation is CASSLVGYEQYF. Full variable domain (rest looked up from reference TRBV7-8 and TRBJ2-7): GAGVSQSPRYKVAKRGQDVALRCDPISGHVSLFWYQQALGQGPEFLTYFQNEAQLDKSGLPSDRFFAERPEGSVSTLKIQRTQQEDSAVYLCASSLVGYEQYFGPGTRLTVT.

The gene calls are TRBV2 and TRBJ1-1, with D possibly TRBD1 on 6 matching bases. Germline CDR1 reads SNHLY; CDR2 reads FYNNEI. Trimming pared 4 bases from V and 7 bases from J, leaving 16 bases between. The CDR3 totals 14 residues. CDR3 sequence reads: CASSVGGALNEAFF. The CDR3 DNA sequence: TGTGCCAGCAGTGTCGGGGGGGCGCTTAATGAAGCTTTCTTT. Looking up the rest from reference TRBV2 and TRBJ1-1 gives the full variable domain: EPEVTQTPSHQVTQMGQEVILRCVPISNHLYFYWYRQILGQKVEFLVSFYNNEISEKSEIFDDQFSVERPDGSNFTLKIRSTKLEDSAMYFCASSVGGALNEAFFGQGTRLTVV.

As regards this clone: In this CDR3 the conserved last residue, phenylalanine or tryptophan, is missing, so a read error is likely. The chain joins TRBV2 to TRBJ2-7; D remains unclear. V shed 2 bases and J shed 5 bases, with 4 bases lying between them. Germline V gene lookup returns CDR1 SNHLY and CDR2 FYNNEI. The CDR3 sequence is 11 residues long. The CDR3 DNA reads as TGTGCCAGCAGTGAAACCCACGAGCAGTACCTC. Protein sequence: CASSETHEQYL.

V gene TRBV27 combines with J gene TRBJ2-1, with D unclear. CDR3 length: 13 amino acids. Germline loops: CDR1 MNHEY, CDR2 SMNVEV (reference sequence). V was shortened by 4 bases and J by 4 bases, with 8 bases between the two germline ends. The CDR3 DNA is TGTGCCAGCAGTTACAGAGAATACAATGAGCAGTTCTTC. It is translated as CASSYREYNEQFF.

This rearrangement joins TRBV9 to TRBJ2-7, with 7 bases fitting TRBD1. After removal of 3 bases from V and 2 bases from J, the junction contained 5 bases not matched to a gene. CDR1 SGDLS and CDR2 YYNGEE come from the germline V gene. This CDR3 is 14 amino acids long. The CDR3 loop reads CASSAGQATYEQYF. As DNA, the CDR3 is TGTGCCAGCAGCGCCGGACAGGCCACCTACGAGCAGTACTTC.

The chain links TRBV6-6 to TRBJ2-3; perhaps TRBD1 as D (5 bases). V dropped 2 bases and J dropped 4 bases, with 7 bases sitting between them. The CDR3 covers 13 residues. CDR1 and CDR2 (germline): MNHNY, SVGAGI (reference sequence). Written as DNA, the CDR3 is TGTGCCAGCAGTTACCAGGGATCAGATACGCAGTATTTT. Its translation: CASSYQGSDTQYF.

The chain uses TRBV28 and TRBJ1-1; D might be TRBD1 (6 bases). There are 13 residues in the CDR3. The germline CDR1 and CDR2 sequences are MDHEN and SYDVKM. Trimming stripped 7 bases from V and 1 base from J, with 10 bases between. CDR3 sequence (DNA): TGTGCCAGCATTACACAGGGGAACACTGAAGCTTTCTTT. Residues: CASITQGNTEAFF. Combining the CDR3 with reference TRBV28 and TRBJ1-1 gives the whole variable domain DVKVTQSSRYLVKRTGEKVFLECVQDMDHENMFWYRQDPGLGLRLIYFSYDVKMKEKGDIPEGYSVSREKKERFSLILESASTNQTSMYLCASITQGNTEAFFGQGTRLTVV.

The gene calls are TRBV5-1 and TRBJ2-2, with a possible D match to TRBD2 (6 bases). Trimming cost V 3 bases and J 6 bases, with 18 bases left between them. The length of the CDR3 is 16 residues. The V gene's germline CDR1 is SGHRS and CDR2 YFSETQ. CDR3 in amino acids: CASSSTPPGESGELFF. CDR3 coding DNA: TGCGCCAGCAGCTCGACTCCCCCGGGAGAGTCCGGGGAGCTGTTTTTT.